The 11 T cell receptor beta chains given below trace back to one sample, sequenced in a study of identical twins. TCRdb ran MiXCR on the 5' RACE reads and lists one entry per CDR3 protein. Here the sample spans fewer than 250,000 distinct CDR3 sequences, 9.4% being singletons. Sequencing used memory (CD45RO+) T cells sorted from blood. The receptor set was obtained from a woman younger than 30 in good health.

This clonotype was detected only a few times. The rearrangement uses TRBV21-1 and TRBJ2-2; TRBD2 is the table's D call and was not checked against the DNA. TRBV21-1 is annotated as a pseudogene. The CDR3 runs 18 residues. The CDR3 nucleotides are TGTGCCAGCCCCGGACTAGCGGGAGGGGTGGCGAACACCGGGGAGCTGTTTTTT. Encoded protein: CASPGLAGGVANTGELFF.

This clonotype was found many times. The chain joins TRBV7-9 to TRBJ1-4; a possible D gene is TRBD1 (5 bases). Germline V lookup: CDR1 SEHNR, CDR2 FQNEAQ (reference sequence). The CDR3 extends over 15 amino acids. The germline V and J ends were trimmed by 5 bases and 7 bases, with 17 bases remaining between them. The CDR3 reads CASSLGGRRGEKLFF. In DNA form, the CDR3 reads TGTGCCAGCAGCCTCGGGGGGAGGCGCGGTGAAAAACTGTTTTTT. The entire variable domain, with the rest obtained from reference TRBV7-9 and TRBJ1-4, is as follows: DTGVSQNPRHKITKRGQNVTFRCDPISEHNRLYWYRQTLGQGPEFLTYFQNEAQLEKSRLLSDRFSAERPKGSFSTLEIQRTEQGDSAMYLCASSLGGRRGEKLFFGSGTQLSVL.

This clonotype appeared a few times. This chain joins TRBV6-5 and TRBJ2-1; no reliable D call. Germline V gives CDR1 MNHEY, CDR2 SVGAGI. The CDR3 runs to 15 residues. V was pared by 2 bases and J by 0 bases, with 8 bases between. CDR3 coding DNA: TGTGCCAGCAGTTACAGGGTAAGCTCCTACAATGAGCAGTTCTTC. Translating it yields CASSYRVSSYNEQFF.

The chain links TRBV11-3 to TRBJ1-6, with TRBD1 identical over 7 bases. The CDR3 length is 17 residues. Germline-derived CDR1 and CDR2 are SGHNT and YENEEA. Unmatched junction bases numbered 7, after V lost 5 bases and J lost 0 bases. CDR3 protein: CASSGPTGSSYNSPLHF. In nucleotides, the CDR3 is TGTGCCAGCAGCGGCCCGACAGGGAGCTCCTATAATTCACCCCTCCACTTT.

The chain uses TRBV5-6 and TRBJ2-1; D possibly corresponds to TRBD2 (6 bases). CDR1 SGHDT and CDR2 YYEEEE come from the germline V gene. This CDR3 region has 14 residues. The V gene lost 4 bases and the J gene lost 5 bases, with 13 bases spanning the gap. CDR3 bases: TGTGCCAGCAGCCGCGGGACTCTTAACAATGAGCAGTTCTTC. This gives the protein CASSRGTLNNEQFF.

In this sample, this clonotype turned up many times. The CDR3, as DNA: TGTGCCAGCAGTTTAAATCTGGGCACTGAAGCTTTCTTT. Translating gives CASSLNLGTEAFF. The chain links TRBV27 to TRBJ1-1; D is undetermined. Germline CDR1 reads MNHEY; CDR2 reads SMNVEV (reference sequence). The V end was cut by 2 bases, the J end by 4 bases, with 8 bases between. The CDR3 covers 13 residues.

This clonotype occurred many times. The chain links TRBV12-3 or TRBV12-4 to TRBJ1-2; D is unclear. V dropped 7 bases and J dropped 8 bases, with 14 bases sitting between them. CDR3 length: 12 amino acids. CDR3 sequence (DNA): TGTGCCAGCAAAGCGGGTTCCGGGGGCTACACCTTC. The encoded protein is CASKAGSGGYTF.

The rearrangement uses TRBV19 and TRBJ1-6, with 9 bases fitting TRBD1. V was pared by 6 bases and J by 8 bases, with 8 bases of the junction left unmatched. Germline V gene data show CDR1 as LNHDA and CDR2 as SQIVND (reference sequence). This CDR3 has 15 amino acids. The CDR3 DNA reads TGTGCCAGTAGAGAACAGGGGGCTGGTGATTCACCCCTCCACTTT. Translation: CASREQGAGDSPLHF.

This clonotype appeared many times. The chain combines TRBV5-6 with TRBJ1-5; tentative D call: TRBD1 (5 bases). CDR3 size: 14 residues. The germline V gene encodes CDR1 SGHDT and CDR2 YYEEEE. V was pared by 5 bases and J by 9 bases, with 18 bases between. The CDR3: CASRLWRGRTPQHF. The CDR3 nucleotides are TGTGCCAGCAGGCTCTGGAGGGGTCGGACGCCCCAGCATTTT. Drawing the rest from reference TRBV5-6 and TRBJ1-5, the complete variable domain is DAGVTQSPTHLIKTRGQQVTLRCSPKSGHDTVSWYQQALGQGPQFIFQYYEEEERQRGNFPDRFSGHQFPNYSSELNVNALLLGDSALYLCASRLWRGRTPQHFGDGTRLSIL.

The CDR3 sequence: CATSDTRTGSDEQYF. The DNA for the CDR3 is TGTGCCACCAGTGATACAAGGACAGGCTCGGACGAGCAGTACTTC. The genes are TRBV24-1 and TRBJ2-7; TRBD1 agrees at 7 bases. There are 15 residues in the CDR3. The V segment lost 3 bases and the J segment 5 bases; nucleotides outside the gene matches: 9. Germline CDR1 and CDR2: KGHDR and SFDVKD.

In this sample, this clonotype turned up a few times. This chain connects TRBV29-1 to TRBJ1-1; D is undetermined. Deletions cut 5 bases from V and 11 bases from J, with 18 bases between. The CDR3 length is 12 residues. CDR1 is SQVTM and CDR2 is ANQGSEA in the germline V gene. The CDR3 loop is CSVRMSPAKAFF. For the CDR3, the DNA is TGCAGCGTTCGAATGAGCCCGGCTAAGGCTTTCTTT.